One and the same sample provided the 7 T cell receptor beta chains below, sequenced in a study of blood T cell repertoires in COVID-19. Profiled with immunoSEQ multiplex PCR; TCRdb holds only in-frame clones, not every one. This sample yields approximately 200,000 clones, of which more than 80% are seen a single time; approximately 2.4% belongs to the top ten. The specimen was peripheral blood. The receptor set was obtained from a man aged 25-40 years with COVID-19, enrolled during active disease.

V is TRBV10-3 and J is TRBJ1-2; 7 bases map to TRBD1. The length of the CDR3 is 14 residues. V was clipped by 10 bases and J by 5 bases; unmatched bases: 13. CDR1 ENHRY and CDR2 SYGVKD come from the germline V gene. In nucleotides, the CDR3 is TGTGCCACAGGGGGGCAGGCTCTGGGTTATGGCTACACCTTC. This codes for CATGGQALGYGYTF.

This chain joins TRBV5-1 and TRBJ1-1, with D possibly being TRBD1 (5 bases). This CDR3 region has 16 residues. Germline V CDR1 and CDR2: SGHRS, YFSETQ. V lost 4 bases to trimming and J lost 0 bases, with 16 bases between them. The CDR3 DNA reads as TGCGCCAGCAGCCGCCTCCCAGGGCTAATGAACACTGAAGCTTTCTTT. This encodes CASSRLPGLMNTEAFF.

The chain has TRBV18 and TRBJ2-4; perhaps TRBD2 as D (5 bases). The CDR3 totals 18 residues. V was pared by 1 base and J by 0 bases, with 16 bases between. Germline V gene data show CDR1 as KGHSH and CDR2 as LQKENI. In nucleotides, the CDR3 is TGTGCCAGCTCACCACGGGATATGGGGAGCATAGCCAAAAACATTCAGTACTTC. Translating gives CASSPRDMGSIAKNIQYF.

The table lists this clone with a count of one. The chain recombines TRBV5-1 with TRBJ2-1; 15 nucleotides align to TRBD2. Germline lookup yields CDR1 SGHRS and CDR2 YFSETQ. Losses at the gene ends were 4 bases for V and 8 bases for J; bases not matched to a gene: 13. The CDR3 spans 18 residues. The CDR3: CASSLIPGLAGGVDEQFF. CDR3 nucleotides: TGCGCCAGCAGCCTGATTCCCGGACTAGCGGGAGGGGTCGATGAGCAGTTCTTC.

The V call is TRBV6-2 or TRBV6-3, the J call TRBJ1-1, with TRBD1 matching over 10 bases. Trimming took 5 bases from V and 2 from J; bases not matched to a gene: 11. CDR1 is MNHEY and CDR2 is SVGEGT in the germline V gene. The CDR3 consists of 17 residues. The CDR3: CASSRDRGRFRNTEAFF. The CDR3 DNA sequence: TGTGCCAGCAGTAGAGACAGGGGGCGCTTTCGAAACACTGAAGCTTTCTTT.

This clone has a single count. The V and J genes are TRBV2 and TRBJ1-2; TRBD1 is a possible D gene (5 bases). CDR1 SNHLY and CDR2 FYNNEI come from the germline V gene. The CDR3 length is 14 residues. V lost 2 bases and J lost 4, with 11 bases in between. This CDR3 is CASSERGGGYGYTF. The CDR3 bases are TGTGCCAGCAGTGAAAGAGGCGGGGGCTATGGCTACACCTTC.

This chain uses TRBV28 with TRBJ2-1; D is perhaps TRBD2 (6 bases). Germline V gene lookup returns CDR1 MDHEN and CDR2 SYDVKM. V gave up 0 bases and J gave up 6 bases, with 12 bases separating them. The CDR3 runs 15 residues. CDR3: CASSLWVLRGNEQFF. The CDR3 nucleotides read TGTGCCAGCAGTTTATGGGTTTTGCGGGGCAATGAGCAGTTCTTC. Full variable domain (missing parts from reference TRBV28 and TRBJ2-1): DVKVTQSSRYLVKRTGEKVFLECVQDMDHENMFWYRQDPGLGLRLIYFSYDVKMKEKGDIPEGYSVSREKKERFSLILESASTNQTSMYLCASSLWVLRGNEQFFGPGTRLTVL.